This T cell receptor beta chain was captured in a study of vaccination effects on CD4 cells after COVID-19. The overall study: Participants got two doses of BNT162b2 or mRNA-1273 vaccine.

In the case of this clone: Its antigen is not known.

Antigen-specific CD4+ T cells expanded by the ViraFEST assay with viral peptide pools were then sequenced. Isolating CD4+ T cells followed about 11 days of culture. No vaccinee had earlier SARS-CoV-2 infection, and nucleocapsid antibodies were negative. Only in-frame clones appear in the TCRdb table, and some are missing; sequencing was by immunoSEQ multiplex PCR. In the table there are 55,000 or so clones, around 67% of which are singletons. CDR3 size: 14 residues. Germline values: CDR1 GTSNPN, CDR2 SVGIG (reference sequence). The V end was cut by 8 bases, the J end by 2 bases, with 18 bases between.

The V and J genes are TRBV30 and TRBJ1-1; D not resolved. This TCR was sampled from a human donor who received a COVID-19 vaccine. The sequencing here drew on CD4+ T cells from PBMCs cultured with SARS-CoV-2 spike peptides, taken before COVID-19 vaccination. The CDR3 reads CALVKYGVNTEAFF. The CDR3 DNA sequence: TGTGCCCTCGTCAAATACGGGGTTAACACTGAAGCTTTCTTT.